The T cell receptor (beta chain) described here comes from a study of shared clonotypes between healthy human individuals. About the research overall: A few men and two women, aged 18 to 49, were donors.

In this sample, this clone turned up once. Its antigen is currently unknown. The study's findings and limits: A handful of donors shared around 5% of their naive CD4 clonotypes. Sequencing depth was expected to affect clonotype sharing among donors. Exclusively blood specimens were collected; tissue repertoires likely differ.

CDR1 is MRHNA and CDR2 is SNTAGT in the germline V gene. This CDR3 is 16 amino acids long. V shed 6 bases and J shed 2 bases, with 17 bases lying between them. Clones were read by immunoSEQ multiplex PCR, and TCRdb kept only the in-frame ones, dropping some. The table has about 2.3 million clones, around 90% seen once; the top ten hold approximately 0.4%. The sequence was obtained from a man aged 18 to 29 in good health. Some clones in this sample may be carry-over from other donors' samples. The sequenced sample consisted of naive CD4+ T cells from PBMCs. Indicated subset: CD45RA+ positively selected. The V and J genes are TRBV6-4 and TRBJ1-5, with D perhaps matching TRBD1 (6 bases). The CDR3 region is CASSGGGERGNQPQHF. The CDR3 coding sequence is TGTGCCAGCAGCGGGGGGGGCGAGAGGGGCAATCAGCCCCAGCATTTT.